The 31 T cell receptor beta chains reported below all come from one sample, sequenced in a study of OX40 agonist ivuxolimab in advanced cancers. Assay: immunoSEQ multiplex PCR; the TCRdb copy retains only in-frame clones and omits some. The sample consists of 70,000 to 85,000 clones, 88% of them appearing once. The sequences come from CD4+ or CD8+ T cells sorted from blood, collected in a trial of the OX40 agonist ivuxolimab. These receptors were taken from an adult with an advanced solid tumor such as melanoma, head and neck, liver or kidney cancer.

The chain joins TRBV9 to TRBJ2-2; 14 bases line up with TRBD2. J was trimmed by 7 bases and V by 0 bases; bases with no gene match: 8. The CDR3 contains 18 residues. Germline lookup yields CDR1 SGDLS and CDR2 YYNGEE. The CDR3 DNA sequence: TGTGCCAGCAGCGTAGACCCTGGGACTAGCGGGGGTGGCGGGGAGCTGTTTTTT. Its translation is CASSVDPGTSGGGGELFF.

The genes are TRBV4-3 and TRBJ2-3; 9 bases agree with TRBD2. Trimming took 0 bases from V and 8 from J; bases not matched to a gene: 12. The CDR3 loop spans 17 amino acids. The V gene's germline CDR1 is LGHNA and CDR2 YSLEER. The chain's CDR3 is CASSQDVAGGTPGTQYF. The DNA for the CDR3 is TGCGCCAGCAGCCAAGATGTGGCGGGGGGGACCCCCGGTACGCAGTATTTT.

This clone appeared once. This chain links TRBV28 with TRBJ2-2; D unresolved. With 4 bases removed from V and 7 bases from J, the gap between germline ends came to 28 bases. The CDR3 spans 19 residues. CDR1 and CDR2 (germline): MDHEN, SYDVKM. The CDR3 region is CASSSLYSMGPKLSGELFF. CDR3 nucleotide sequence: TGTGCCAGCAGTTCCCTGTATTCGATGGGTCCGAAGTTGAGCGGGGAGCTGTTTTTT.

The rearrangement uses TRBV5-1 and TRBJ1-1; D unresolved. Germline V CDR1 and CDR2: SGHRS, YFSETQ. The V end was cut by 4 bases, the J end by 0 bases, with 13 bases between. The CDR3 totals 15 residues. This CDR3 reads CASSLFTGLNTEAFF. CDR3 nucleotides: TGCGCCAGCAGCCTGTTCACTGGGTTGAACACTGAAGCTTTCTTT.

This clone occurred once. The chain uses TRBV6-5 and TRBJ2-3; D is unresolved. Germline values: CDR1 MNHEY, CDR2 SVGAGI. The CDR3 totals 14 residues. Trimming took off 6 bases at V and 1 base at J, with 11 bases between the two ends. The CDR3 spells CASRATLRTDTQYF. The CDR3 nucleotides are TGTGCCAGCAGGGCGACCCTGCGCACAGATACGCAGTATTTT.

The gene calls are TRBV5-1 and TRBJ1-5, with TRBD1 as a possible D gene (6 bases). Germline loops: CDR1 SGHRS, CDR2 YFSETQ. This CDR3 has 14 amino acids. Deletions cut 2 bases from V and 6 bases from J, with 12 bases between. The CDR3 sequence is CASSFSGVGQPQHF. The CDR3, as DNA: TGCGCCAGCAGCTTTTCAGGGGTCGGTCAGCCCCAGCATTTT.

CDR3 nucleotides: TGTGCCAGCAGGCTCCTAGCGGGAGGAAACTACGAGCAGTACTTC. This sequence encodes CASRLLAGGNYEQYF. The V and J genes are TRBV6-5 and TRBJ2-7; 11 positions agree with TRBD2. J was trimmed by 3 bases and V by 6 bases; bases with no gene match: 7. In germline, CDR1 is MNHEY, CDR2 SVGAGI. The CDR3 loop spans 15 amino acids.

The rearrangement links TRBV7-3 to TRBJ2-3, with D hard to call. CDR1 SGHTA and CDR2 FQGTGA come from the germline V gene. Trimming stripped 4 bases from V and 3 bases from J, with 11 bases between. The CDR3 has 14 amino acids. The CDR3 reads CASSSLIGTDTQYF. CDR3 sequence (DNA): TGTGCCAGCAGCTCTCTCATCGGGACAGATACGCAGTATTTT. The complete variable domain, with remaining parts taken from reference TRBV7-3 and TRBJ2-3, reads GAGVSQTPSNKVTEKGKYVELRCDPISGHTALYWYRQSLGQGPEFLIYFQGTGAADDSGLPNDRFFAVRPEGSVSTLKIQRTERGDSAVYLCASSSLIGTDTQYFGPGTRLTVL.

The CDR3: CSATSWGWSYGYTF. CDR3 in DNA: TGCAGCGCGACGAGTTGGGGGTGGTCTTATGGCTACACCTTC. This rearrangement joins TRBV29-1 to TRBJ1-2; the D gene is possibly TRBD1 (5 bases). Per the germline V gene, CDR1 is SQVTM and CDR2 is ANQGSEA. Between the trimmed V and J ends, which lost 7 bases and 5 bases, there was a span of 20 bases. CDR3 length: 14 residues.

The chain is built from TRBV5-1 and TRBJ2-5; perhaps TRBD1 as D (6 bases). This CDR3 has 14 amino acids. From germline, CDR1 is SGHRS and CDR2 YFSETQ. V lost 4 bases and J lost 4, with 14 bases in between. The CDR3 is CASSPTGTGETQYF. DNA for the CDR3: TGCGCCAGCAGCCCCACAGGGACGGGAGAGACCCAGTACTTC.

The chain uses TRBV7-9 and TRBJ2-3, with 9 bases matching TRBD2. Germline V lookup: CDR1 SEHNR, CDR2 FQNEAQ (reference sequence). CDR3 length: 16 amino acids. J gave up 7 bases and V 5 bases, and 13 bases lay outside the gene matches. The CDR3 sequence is CASSPTRGGRVNTQYF. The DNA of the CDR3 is TGTGCCAGCAGCCCAACTAGGGGCGGGAGGGTGAATACGCAGTATTTT.

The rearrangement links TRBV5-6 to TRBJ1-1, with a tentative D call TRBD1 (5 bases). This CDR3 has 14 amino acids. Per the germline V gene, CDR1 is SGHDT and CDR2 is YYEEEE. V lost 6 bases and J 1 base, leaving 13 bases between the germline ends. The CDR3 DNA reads TGTGCCAGCACCATTAGAGGGGCGAACACTGAAGCTTTCTTT. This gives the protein CASTIRGANTEAFF.

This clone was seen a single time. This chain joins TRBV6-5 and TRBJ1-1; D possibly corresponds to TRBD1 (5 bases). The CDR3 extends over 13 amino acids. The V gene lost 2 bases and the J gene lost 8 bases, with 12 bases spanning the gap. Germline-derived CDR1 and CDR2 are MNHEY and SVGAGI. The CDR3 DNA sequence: TGTGCCAGCAGTTACGTCCGGGGCCAGGAAGCTTTCTTT. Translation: CASSYVRGQEAFF.

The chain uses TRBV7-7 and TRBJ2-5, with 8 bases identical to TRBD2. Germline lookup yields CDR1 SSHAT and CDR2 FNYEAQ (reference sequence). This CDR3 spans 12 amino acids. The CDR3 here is CAVTSGQETQYF. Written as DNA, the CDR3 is TGTGCTGTCACTAGCGGCCAAGAGACCCAGTACTTC.

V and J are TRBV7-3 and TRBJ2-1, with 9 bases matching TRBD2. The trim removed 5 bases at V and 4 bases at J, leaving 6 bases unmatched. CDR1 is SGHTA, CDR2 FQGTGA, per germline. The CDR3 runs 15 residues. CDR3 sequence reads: CASSPLAGPYNEQFF. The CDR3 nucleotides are TGTGCCAGCAGCCCCCTAGCGGGGCCATACAATGAGCAGTTCTTC.

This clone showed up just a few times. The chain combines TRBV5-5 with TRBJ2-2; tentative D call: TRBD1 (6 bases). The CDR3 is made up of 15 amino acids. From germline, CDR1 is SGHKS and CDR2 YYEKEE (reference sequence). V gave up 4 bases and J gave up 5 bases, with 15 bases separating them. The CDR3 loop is CASSLRDIATGELFF. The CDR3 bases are TGTGCCAGCAGCCTCCGGGACATCGCGACCGGGGAGCTGTTTTTT.

CDR3 in DNA: TGCGCCAGCAGCTTGGGTCCTCCCACAGATACGCAGTATTTT. It yields the protein CASSLGPPTDTQYF. V is TRBV5-1 and J is TRBJ2-3, with no clear D. The CDR3 covers 14 residues. The V and J ends lost 0 bases and 2 bases respectively, with 7 bases between them. Per the germline V gene, CDR1 is SGHRS and CDR2 is YFSETQ.

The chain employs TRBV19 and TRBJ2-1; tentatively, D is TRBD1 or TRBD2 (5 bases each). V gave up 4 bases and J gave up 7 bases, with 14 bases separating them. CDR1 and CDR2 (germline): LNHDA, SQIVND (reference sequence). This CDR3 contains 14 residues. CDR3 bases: TGTGCCAGTAGTAACCCGGGACGGGGAAATGAGCAGTTCTTC. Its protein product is CASSNPGRGNEQFF.

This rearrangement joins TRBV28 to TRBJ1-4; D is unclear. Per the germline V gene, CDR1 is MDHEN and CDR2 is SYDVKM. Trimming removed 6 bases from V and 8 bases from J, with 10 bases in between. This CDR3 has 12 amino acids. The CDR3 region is CASRPQWEKLFF. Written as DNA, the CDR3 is TGTGCCAGCAGACCTCAGTGGGAAAAACTGTTTTTT.

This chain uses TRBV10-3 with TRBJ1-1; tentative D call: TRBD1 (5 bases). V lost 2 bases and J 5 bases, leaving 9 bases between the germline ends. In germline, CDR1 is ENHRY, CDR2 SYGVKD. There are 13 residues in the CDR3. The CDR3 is CAISEREGTEAFF. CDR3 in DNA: TGTGCCATCAGTGAGAGGGAGGGGACTGAAGCTTTCTTT.

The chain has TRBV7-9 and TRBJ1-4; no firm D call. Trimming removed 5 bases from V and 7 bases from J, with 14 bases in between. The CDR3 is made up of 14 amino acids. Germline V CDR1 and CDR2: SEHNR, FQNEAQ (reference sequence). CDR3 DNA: TGTGCCAGCAGCCGGACCATCGAAGGTGAAAAACTGTTTTTT. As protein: CASSRTIEGEKLFF.

CDR3 bases: TGTGCCAGCAGTTTAGGGGCCGGGGAGCTGTTTTTT. It codes for CASSLGAGELFF. The chain is built from TRBV28 and TRBJ2-2; D not resolved. The V and J ends lost 2 bases and 6 bases respectively, with 4 bases between them. Germline-derived CDR1 and CDR2 are MDHEN and SYDVKM. CDR3 length equals 12 residues.

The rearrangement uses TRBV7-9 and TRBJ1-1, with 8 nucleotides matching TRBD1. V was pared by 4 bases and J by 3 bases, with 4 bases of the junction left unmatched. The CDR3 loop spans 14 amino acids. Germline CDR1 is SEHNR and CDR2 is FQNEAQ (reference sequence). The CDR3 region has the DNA TGTGCCAGCAGCTGGGACAGGACCTACACTGAAGCTTTCTTT. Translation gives CASSWDRTYTEAFF.

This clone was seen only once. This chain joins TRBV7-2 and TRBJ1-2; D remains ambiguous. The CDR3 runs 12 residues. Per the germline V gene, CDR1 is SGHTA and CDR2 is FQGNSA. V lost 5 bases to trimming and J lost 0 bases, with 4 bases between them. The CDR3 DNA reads TGTGCCAGCAGCCCCCCTAACTATGGCTACACCTTC. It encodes CASSPPNYGYTF.

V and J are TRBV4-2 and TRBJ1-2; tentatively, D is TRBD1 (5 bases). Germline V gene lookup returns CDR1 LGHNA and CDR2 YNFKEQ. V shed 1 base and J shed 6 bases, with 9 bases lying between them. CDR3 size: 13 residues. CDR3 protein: CASSQVGDHGYTF. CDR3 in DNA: TGTGCCAGCAGCCAAGTGGGGGATCATGGCTACACCTTC.

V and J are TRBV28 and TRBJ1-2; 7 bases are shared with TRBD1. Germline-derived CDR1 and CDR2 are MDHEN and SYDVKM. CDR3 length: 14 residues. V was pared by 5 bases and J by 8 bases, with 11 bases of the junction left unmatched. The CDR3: CASSPPDRVRGYTF. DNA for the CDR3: TGTGCCAGCAGTCCACCCGACAGGGTTAGAGGCTACACCTTC.

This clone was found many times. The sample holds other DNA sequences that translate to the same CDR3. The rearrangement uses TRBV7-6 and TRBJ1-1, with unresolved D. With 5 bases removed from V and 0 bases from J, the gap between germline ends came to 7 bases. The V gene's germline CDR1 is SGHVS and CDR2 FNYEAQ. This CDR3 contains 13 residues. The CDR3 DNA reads TGTGCCAGCAGCGCCGACTTGAACACTGAAGCTTTCTTT. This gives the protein CASSADLNTEAFF.

The CDR3 DNA reads TGTGCCAGCAGCTTGGACGGGGGATACACAGATACGCAGTATTTT. This sequence encodes CASSLDGGYTDTQYF. The chain has TRBV7-8 and TRBJ2-3; D might be TRBD2 (6 bases). The CDR3 consists of 15 residues. Trimming shortened V by 3 bases and J by 2 bases, and 12 bases separated the two germline ends. CDR1 is SGHVS and CDR2 is FQNEAQ in the germline V gene. The full variable domain, in which reference TRBV7-8 and TRBJ2-3 provide the parts outside the CDR3, is GAGVSQSPRYKVAKRGQDVALRCDPISGHVSLFWYQQALGQGPEFLTYFQNEAQLDKSGLPSDRFFAERPEGSVSTLKIQRTQQEDSAVYLCASSLDGGYTDTQYFGPGTRLTVL.

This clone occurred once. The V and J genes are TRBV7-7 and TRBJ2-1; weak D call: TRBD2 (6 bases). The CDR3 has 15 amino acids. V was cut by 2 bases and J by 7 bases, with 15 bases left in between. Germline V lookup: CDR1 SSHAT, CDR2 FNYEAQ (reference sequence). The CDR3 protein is CASSLSASAGNEQFF. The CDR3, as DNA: TGTGCCAGCAGCTTATCGGCTAGCGCGGGGAATGAGCAGTTCTTC.

The CDR3 sequence is CASSPGLAGGISTDTQYF. In nucleotides, the CDR3 is TGTGCCAGCAGCCCGGGACTAGCGGGGGGGATTAGCACAGATACGCAGTATTTT. V usage is TRBV7-3 and J usage is TRBJ2-3; 16 bases fit TRBD2. The CDR3 is 18 residues long. J lost 0 bases, V lost 5 bases, and 5 bases had no gene match. CDR1 and CDR2 (germline): SGHTA, FQGTGA.

The CDR3 here is CATSTQHNQPQHF. In DNA, the CDR3 is TGTGCCACCAGCACACAGCACAATCAGCCCCAGCATTTT. This sequence joins TRBV15 and TRBJ1-5; D unclear. V dropped 4 bases and J dropped 3 bases, with 7 bases sitting between them. Germline V gene data show CDR1 as LNHNV and CDR2 as YYDKDF (reference sequence). The CDR3 length is 13 residues.